The count of the clone carrying this T cell receptor (beta chain) is one. Trimming at V came to 5 bases and at J to 3 bases, leaving 9 bases not matched to a gene. The CDR3 totals 15 residues. The germline V gene has CDR1 MNHEY and CDR2 SMNVEV (reference sequence). As originally analysed: Reference gene primers were amplified, and this amplification served to estimate nucleated cell counts. The table came from immunoSEQ multiplex PCR; TCRdb's copy has only in-frame clones and leaves some out. Clone size and the V and J calls come from that table; the DNA yielded D and trimming. The sample holds 50,000 to 60,000 clones, about 88% seen once. The data derive from a study of blood T cell repertoires in COVID-19. As for the study in general: The samples span acute and convalescent COVID-19 from the United States, Italy and Spain. T cells, B-cell-depleted T cells, or PBMCs provided the cDNA or gDNA that served as material.

The receptor's source is a man in his sixties with active COVID-19. The sequencing input was peripheral blood. This chain uses TRBV27 with TRBJ2-7, with TRBD2 matching 8 bases. This CDR3 reads CASSPTGLVDYEQYF. The CDR3 nucleotides read TGTGCCAGCAGTCCGACGGGACTAGTGGACTACGAGCAGTACTTC.